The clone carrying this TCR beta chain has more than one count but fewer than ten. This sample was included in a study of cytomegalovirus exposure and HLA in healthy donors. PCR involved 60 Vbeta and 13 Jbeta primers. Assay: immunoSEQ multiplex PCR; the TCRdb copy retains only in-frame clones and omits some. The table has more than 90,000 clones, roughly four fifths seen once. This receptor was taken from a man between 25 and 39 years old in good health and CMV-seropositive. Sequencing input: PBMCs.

CDR3 sequence: CASSLIGGEQFF. CDR3 sequence (DNA): TGTGCCAGTAGCCTGATAGGAGGTGAGCAGTTCTTC. The V call is TRBV19, the J call TRBJ2-1; possibly TRBD2 for D (5 bases). V lost 6 bases and J lost 9, with 12 bases in between. Germline V gene data show CDR1 as LNHDA and CDR2 as SQIVND (reference sequence). The CDR3 contains 12 residues.